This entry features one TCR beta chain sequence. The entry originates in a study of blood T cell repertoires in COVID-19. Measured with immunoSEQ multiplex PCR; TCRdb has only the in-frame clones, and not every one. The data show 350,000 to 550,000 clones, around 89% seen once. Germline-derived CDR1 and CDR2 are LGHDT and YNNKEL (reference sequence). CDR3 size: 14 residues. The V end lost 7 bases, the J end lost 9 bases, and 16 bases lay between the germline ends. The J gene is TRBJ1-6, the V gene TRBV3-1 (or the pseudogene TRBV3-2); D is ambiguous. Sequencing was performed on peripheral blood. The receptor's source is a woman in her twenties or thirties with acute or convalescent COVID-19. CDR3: CASTQSGGLSPLHF. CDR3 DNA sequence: TGTGCCAGCACTCAATCAGGAGGGCTTTCACCCCTCCACTTT.